The clone carrying this T cell receptor (beta chain) was seen only a few times. As yet, its antigen is unknown. TCRdb reprocessed the 5' RACE reads with MiXCR, giving one entry per CDR3 protein. The table shows fewer than 650,000 distinct CDR3 sequences, with roughly a fifth occurring only once. This sample is part of a study of T-cell memory formation after mild COVID-19. Trimming cost V 2 bases and J 4 bases, with 14 bases left between them. CDR1 SEHNR and CDR2 FQNEAQ come from the germline V gene (reference sequence). The CDR3 is 15 amino acids. Study-wide findings and caveats: CD4+ contracting clones were found mainly in CM and EM, and CD8+ ones in EMRA. The appearance of some responding clones in pre-infection memory suggested that cross-reactive memory joined. Clonal second-wave expansions that peaked on day 37 had unconfirmed SARS-CoV-2 specificity.

This chain uses TRBV7-9 with TRBJ1-2; maybe TRBD1 (5 bases). The sequencing sample was made of PBMCs or a T cell subset sorted from them (not recorded which). The sequence derives from an adult woman who had mild COVID-19 (a few samples of this study predate the infection). Cell type and time point are not known. The CDR3 coding sequence is TGTGCCAGCAGCTTAATCGGGGCAGTACCCTATGGCTACACCTTC. The encoded protein is CASSLIGAVPYGYTF.